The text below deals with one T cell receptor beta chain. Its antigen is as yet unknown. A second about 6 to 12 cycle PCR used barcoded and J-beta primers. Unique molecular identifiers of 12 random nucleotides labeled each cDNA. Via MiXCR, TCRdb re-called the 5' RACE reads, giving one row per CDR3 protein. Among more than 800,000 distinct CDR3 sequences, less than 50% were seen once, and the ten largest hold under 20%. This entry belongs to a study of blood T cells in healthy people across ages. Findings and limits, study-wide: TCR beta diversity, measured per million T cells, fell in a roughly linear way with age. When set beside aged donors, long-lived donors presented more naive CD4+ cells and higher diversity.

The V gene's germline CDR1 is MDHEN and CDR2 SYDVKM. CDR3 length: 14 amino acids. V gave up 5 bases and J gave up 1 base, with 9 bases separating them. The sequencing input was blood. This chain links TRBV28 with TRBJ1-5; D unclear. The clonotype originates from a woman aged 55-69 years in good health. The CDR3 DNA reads TGTGCCAGCAGTAACCACTCAAGCAATCAGCCCCAGCATTTT. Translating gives CASSNHSSNQPQHF.